These 22 T cell receptor beta chains share one sample of origin, sequenced in a study of cytomegalovirus exposure and HLA in healthy donors. The study ran its PCR with 60 Vbeta and 13 Jbeta primers. Profiled with immunoSEQ multiplex PCR; TCRdb holds only in-frame clones, not every one. The sample holds around 130,000 clones, over 70% seen once. Sequenced input: PBMCs. The receptor set was obtained from a woman aged 55-70 years in good health and CMV-seropositive.

This clone was counted only a few times. The DNA of the CDR3 is TGTGCCAGCAGCCCTGTAACTAGGGACACCATATATTTT. Translated, it gives CASSPVTRDTIYF. This sequence joins TRBV7-2 and TRBJ1-3, with no clear D. The CDR3 length is 13 residues. Germline V gene sequence: CDR1 SGHTA, CDR2 FQGNSA. Trimming took off 5 bases at V and 8 bases at J, with 13 bases between the two ends.

V usage is TRBV2 and J usage is TRBJ1-1, with a possible D match to TRBD1 (6 bases). CDR1 and CDR2 (germline): SNHLY, FYNNEI. V was pared by 6 bases and J by 0 bases, with 11 bases between. The CDR3 length is 14 residues. The CDR3 DNA reads TGTGCCAGCAGGTATACAGGGATGAACACTGAAGCTTTCTTT. It codes for CASRYTGMNTEAFF.

V and J are TRBV5-1 and TRBJ2-4; maybe TRBD2 (5 bases). This CDR3 is built from 13 residues. V shed 3 bases and J shed 6 bases, with 10 bases lying between them. Germline V gene lookup returns CDR1 SGHRS and CDR2 YFSETQ. The CDR3 spells CASSSVGRNIQYF. CDR3 nucleotides: TGCGCCAGCAGCTCCGTGGGGAGAAACATTCAGTACTTC. Based on the CDR3 plus reference TRBV5-1 and TRBJ2-4, the full variable domain is KAGVTQTPRYLIKTRGQQVTLSCSPISGHRSVSWYQQTPGQGLQFLFEYFSETQRNKGNFPGRFSGRQFSNSRSEMNVSTLELGDSALYLCASSSVGRNIQYFGAGTRLSVL.

This clone was observed once. The CDR3 bases are TGTGCCAGCATTCGACAGGTCGGTCCCTACAATGAGCAGTTCTTC. It codes for CASIRQVGPYNEQFF. The chain is built from TRBV6-4 and TRBJ2-1; weak D call: TRBD1 (6 bases). Germline-derived CDR1 and CDR2 are MRHNA and SNTAGT. Trimming cost V 7 bases and J 2 bases, with 15 bases left between them. The length of the CDR3 is 15 residues.

This chain connects TRBV27 to TRBJ1-5; D possibly corresponds to TRBD1 (6 bases). Trimming took off 2 bases at V and 0 bases at J, with 14 bases between the two ends. The germline V gene encodes CDR1 MNHEY and CDR2 SMNVEV (reference sequence). The length of the CDR3 is 17 residues. The CDR3 DNA sequence: TGTGCCAGCAGTTTACCCGGACAGATTTATAGCAATCAGCCCCAGCATTTT. It yields the protein CASSLPGQIYSNQPQHF.

This chain uses TRBV10-3 with TRBJ2-1; 8 bases map to TRBD2. In germline, CDR1 is ENHRY, CDR2 SYGVKD. J lost 4 bases, V lost 0 bases, and 2 bases had no gene match. The CDR3 length is 15 residues. Here the CDR3 reads CAISESGGEYNEQFF. The CDR3 coding sequence is TGTGCCATCAGTGAGTCCGGGGGGGAATACAATGAGCAGTTCTTC.

The rearrangement links TRBV19 to TRBJ2-1, with 8 bases fitting TRBD2. CDR3 size: 16 residues. Germline trimming cut 6 bases from V and 4 bases from J; bases unmatched to any gene: 11. CDR1 LNHDA and CDR2 SQIVND come from the germline V gene (reference sequence). The CDR3 DNA reads as TGTGCCAGTAGCACGAACGGGGGGGCCGGGTACAATGAGCAGTTCTTC. This translates into CASSTNGGAGYNEQFF.

The chain recombines TRBV27 with TRBJ1-1; maybe TRBD1 (6 bases). V was cut by 6 bases and J by 3 bases, with 20 bases left in between. CDR3 length: 16 residues. The germline V gene has CDR1 MNHEY and CDR2 SMNVEV (reference sequence). The CDR3 loop is CASRPFRGGVYTEAFF. The CDR3 DNA sequence: TGTGCCAGCAGGCCCTTCAGGGGAGGGGTGTACACTGAAGCTTTCTTT.

The rearrangement links TRBV11-2 to TRBJ2-1, with 9 bases aligning to TRBD1. Per the germline V gene, CDR1 is SGHAT and CDR2 is FQNNGV. After removal of 5 bases from V and 6 bases from J, the junction contained 11 bases not matched to a gene. This CDR3 is 16 amino acids long. CDR3 region: CASSLKTGGNPNEQFF. For the CDR3, the DNA is TGTGCCAGCAGCCTCAAGACAGGGGGAAATCCCAATGAGCAGTTCTTC.

The J gene is TRBJ2-7, the V gene TRBV2; the match to TRBD2 covers 8 bases. The CDR3 runs to 14 residues. V trimming: 8 bases; J trimming: 6 bases; junction bases outside the gene matches: 12. Germline loops: CDR1 SNHLY, CDR2 FYNNEI. The CDR3 is CASQERGTPREQYF. The CDR3 DNA follows: TGTGCCAGCCAAGAGCGGGGGACCCCGCGCGAGCAGTACTTC.

V and J are TRBV6-6 and TRBJ1-6; 9 bases align to TRBD1. The CDR3 spans 16 residues. Germline V lookup: CDR1 MNHNY, CDR2 SVGAGI (reference sequence). V shed 2 bases, J shed 9 bases, and the junction held 8 bases outside the gene matches. The CDR3 region is CASSYLRTGAGSPLHF. The CDR3 DNA is TGTGCCAGCAGTTACCTAAGGACAGGGGCGGGTTCACCCCTCCACTTT.

The chain joins TRBV5-1 to TRBJ1-4; 9 nucleotides agree with TRBD1. The CDR3 has 16 residues. The V gene's germline CDR1 is SGHRS and CDR2 YFSETQ. The junction had 4 bases not matched to a gene; V was cut back by 0 bases and J by 4 bases. The DNA of the CDR3 is TGCGCCAGCAGCTTGGGGACAGGGGCCTTTAATGAAAAACTGTTTTTT. As protein: CASSLGTGAFNEKLFF.

This clone has a handful of counts. This CDR3 reads CASSPSVRDRVGYTF. DNA for the CDR3: TGCGCCAGCAGCCCAAGCGTACGGGACAGGGTCGGCTACACCTTC. V and J are TRBV5-1 and TRBJ1-2; 9 nucleotides align to TRBD1. This CDR3 has 15 amino acids. Germline-derived CDR1 and CDR2 are SGHRS and YFSETQ. Trimming at V came to 4 bases and at J to 8 bases, leaving 12 bases not matched to a gene.

This chain joins TRBV18 and TRBJ2-5, with a weak D call TRBD2 (6 bases). In germline, CDR1 is KGHSH, CDR2 LQKENI. The CDR3 covers 16 residues. The V end was cut by 1 base, the J end by 5 bases, with 17 bases between. Here the CDR3 DNA reads TGTGCCAGCTCACCACTTGGGACTTCCCGAGGGGAGACCCAGTACTTC. Translating gives CASSPLGTSRGETQYF.

This clone was detected only a few times. The chain couples TRBV10-3 to TRBJ2-7; a possible D gene is TRBD1 (6 bases). The CDR3 totals 17 residues. Germline V lookup: CDR1 ENHRY, CDR2 SYGVKD. The germline V and J ends were trimmed by 4 bases and 0 bases, with 19 bases remaining between them. CDR3 loop: CAISGGTPAPSSYEQYF. The CDR3 coding sequence is TGTGCCATCAGTGGGGGGACACCGGCCCCAAGCTCCTACGAGCAGTACTTC.

The chain recombines TRBV29-1 with TRBJ2-3; D might be TRBD2 (5 bases). Germline CDR1 SQVTM, CDR2 ANQGSEA. The CDR3 loop spans 14 amino acids. V was cut by 6 bases and J by 8 bases, with 21 bases left in between. The CDR3 loop reads CSVRATLNVGTQYF. CDR3 bases: TGCAGCGTGCGGGCGACATTGAACGTAGGTACGCAGTATTTT.

This clone showed up just a few times. The chain joins TRBV27 to TRBJ1-2; 9 bases agree with TRBD1. The germline CDR1 and CDR2 sequences are MNHEY and SMNVEV (reference sequence). V was pared by 3 bases and J by 4 bases, with 3 bases of the junction left unmatched. The CDR3 is 14 amino acids. The CDR3 DNA follows: TGTGCCAGCAGTTTGGACAGGGGTCTCTATGGCTACACCTTC. Amino acids: CASSLDRGLYGYTF.

The gene calls are TRBV5-1 and TRBJ2-3; 10 bases match TRBD1. This CDR3 spans 15 amino acids. The V gene's germline CDR1 is SGHRS and CDR2 YFSETQ. The junction had 3 bases not matched to a gene; V was cut back by 4 bases and J by 1 base. The chain's CDR3 is CASSTGTGGTDTQYF. DNA for the CDR3: TGCGCCAGCAGCACGGGGACAGGGGGCACAGATACGCAGTATTTT.

The chain has TRBV19 and TRBJ1-5; 7 bases line up with TRBD1. V lost 4 bases to trimming and J lost 4 bases; unmatched junction nucleotides: 7. The germline V gene encodes CDR1 LNHDA and CDR2 SQIVND (reference sequence). The CDR3 sequence is 15 residues long. This CDR3 reads CASSRPGDSNQPQHF. The CDR3 DNA is TGTGCCAGTAGTAGGCCGGGGGACAGTAATCAGCCCCAGCATTTT.

CDR3 amino acids: CASSSRTGEDGYTF. DNA of the CDR3: TGTGCCAGCAGCTCCCGGACAGGGGAGGATGGCTACACCTTC. This chain connects TRBV7-9 to TRBJ1-2; the match to TRBD1 covers 9 bases. In germline, CDR1 is SEHNR, CDR2 FQNEAQ (reference sequence). V lost 4 bases and J lost 6; bases outside the gene matches: 6. The CDR3 has 14 residues. The full variable domain, completed using reference TRBV7-9 and TRBJ1-2, is DTGVSQNPRHKITKRGQNVTFRCDPISEHNRLYWYRQTLGQGPEFLTYFQNEAQLEKSRLLSDRFSAERPKGSFSTLEIQRTEQGDSAMYLCASSSRTGEDGYTFGSGTRLTVV.

The chain joins TRBV10-1 to TRBJ2-2, with D possibly TRBD1 on 6 matching bases. The CDR3 length is 15 residues. The germline V gene encodes CDR1 WNHNN and CDR2 SYGVQD (reference sequence). Trimming cost V 5 bases and J 2 bases, with 12 bases left between them. In DNA form, the CDR3 reads TGCGCCAGCAGTCGTAGGGGGACCAACACCGGGGAGCTGTTTTTT. Its translation: CASSRRGTNTGELFF.

The chain employs TRBV9 and TRBJ2-2; D gene ambiguous. Trimming took 4 bases from V and 7 from J, leaving 11 bases between them. Germline assignment: CDR1 SGDLS and CDR2 YYNGEE. The CDR3 loop spans 13 amino acids. Written as DNA, the CDR3 is TGTGCCAGCAGCCCCTTCGCGGACGGGGAGCTGTTTTTT. Translation gives CASSPFADGELFF.